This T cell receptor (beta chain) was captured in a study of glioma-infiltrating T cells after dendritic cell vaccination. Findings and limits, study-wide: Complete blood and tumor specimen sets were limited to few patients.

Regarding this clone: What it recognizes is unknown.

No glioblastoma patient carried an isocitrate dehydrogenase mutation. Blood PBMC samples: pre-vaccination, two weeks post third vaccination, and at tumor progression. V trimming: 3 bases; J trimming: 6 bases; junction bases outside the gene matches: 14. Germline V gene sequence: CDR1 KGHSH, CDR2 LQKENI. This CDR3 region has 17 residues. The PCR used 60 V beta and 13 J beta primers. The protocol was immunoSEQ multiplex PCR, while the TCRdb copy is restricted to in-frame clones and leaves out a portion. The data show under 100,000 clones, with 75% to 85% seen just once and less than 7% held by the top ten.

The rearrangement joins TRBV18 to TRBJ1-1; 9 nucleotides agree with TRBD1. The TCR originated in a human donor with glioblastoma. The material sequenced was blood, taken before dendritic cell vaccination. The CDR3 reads CASSPLPGTGTYAEAFF. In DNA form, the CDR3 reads TGTGCCAGCTCACCCCTCCCTGGGACAGGGACGTACGCTGAAGCTTTCTTT.